One T cell receptor (beta chain) is described in this entry. Its target antigen remains unknown. No clone much larger than this one lies a single base away; base qualities are absent. The record originates from a study of blood T cell repertoires in COVID-19 (dated by TCRdb to about 2020). Describing the broader study: Collaborator samples came from the United States, Italy and Spain and covered acute and convalescent phases of COVID-19. Deeply sampled blood TCRbeta repertoires from subjects exposed to, actively infected with, or recovered from COVID-19 were included in the dataset. HLA class I and class II types, where available, came from metadata supplied by the sample provider rather than from assay-based typing. The prospective study material was composed of cDNA or gDNA derived from T cells, B-cell-depleted T cells, or PBMCs. The repertoires were released in a freely available public database meant as a resource for research on the immune response to SARS-CoV-2. Samples were obtained from the ongoing ImmuneRACE study (first 160 participants) and from some 1,300 subjects provided by 6 global collaborators. The sample metadata nearly always contained a de-identified subject ID, COVID-19 status, age in years and sex.

The collaborating institutions used their own protocols to collect whole blood in K2EDTA tubes. Collaborator samples were shipped for TCRbeta analysis as frozen whole blood, isolated PBMCs, or DNA extracted from either sample type. Overall study outcomes, separate from this receptor: The amount of clinical and demographic metadata varied by source and participant and was provided uncurated.

Measured from the cysteine to the phenylalanine, the CDR3 is 13 residues long. Left in the record is the CDR3 DNA by itself, 39 bases read in frame from the first base. The germline V gene sets CDR1 to KGHSH and CDR2 to LQKENI. At the junction V is shortened by 3 bases and J by 1 base, with 6 bases in between. TCRbeta CDR3 regions were amplified from genomic DNA by means of the immunoSEQ Assay, a bias-controlled multiplex PCR. The authors processed their data as follows. The number of nucleated cells in each sample was estimated from the amplification of reference gene primers within the assay. Sequence reads were collapsed and filtered to measure the absolute abundance of every unique TCRbeta CDR3 rearrangement. Productive Simpson clonality was computed per sample as the square root of Simpson's diversity index over productive rearrangements. TCRdb limited this immuneACCESS table to in-frame rearrangements with V and J called. A share of clones is missing; checked studies link under half to unresolved V genes, and the rest is unexplained. V, J and clone size derive from that table, while D and trimming were established from the DNA sequence. The sample includes some 73,000 clones, with 86% observed a single time. The ten largest clones represent around 12% of the sample.

The specimen sequenced was peripheral blood. The receptor was isolated from a woman aged 60-75 years with acute or convalescent COVID-19. The chain employs TRBV18 and TRBJ1-1; the D gene is not confidently resolved. The CDR3 region: CASSPRQNTEAFF. The DNA is TGTGCCAGCTCACCCCGACAGAACACTGAAGCTTTCTTT. Supplemented by the reference TRBV18 and TRBJ1-1 proteins around the CDR3, the complete variable domain is NAGVMQNPRHLVRRRGQEARLRCSPMKGHSHVYWYRQLPEEGLKFMVYLQKENIIDESGMPKERFSAEFPKEGPSILRIQQVVRGDSAAYFCASSPRQNTEAFFGQGTRLTVV.